This is a list of T cell receptor beta chains from one sample in a study of T-cell reconstitution after alpha-beta-depleted transplantation in children. TCRdb re-called the PCR reads through MiXCR, storing one row per CDR3 protein. Found here are 200,000 to 300,000 distinct CDR3 sequences, under 30% of them singletons; the top ten hold 4.8%. This material consisted of PBMCs, mostly from graft donor cells, taken 360 days after TCRalphabeta/CD19-depleted stem cell transplant. The receptors stem from a female patient younger than 10 who had a stem cell transplant for congenital amegakaryocytic thrombocytopenia, so the T cells may come from the graft donor. Both conserved end residues are part of each CDR3. The order of the fields is J gene, clone size, D gene, V gene, CDR3 protein, CDR3 DNA. D genes are given only for firm matches. Size tells how often a clone was seen (once, few, many) or the class of an expanded clone, and some rows leave it out.

j_call: TRBJ2-1
clone_size: few
d_call: TRBD2
v_call: TRBV7-3
cdr3_aa: CASGTSGGNEQFF
cdr3_nt: TGTGCCAGCGGGACTAGCGGGGGCAATGAGCAGTTCTTC

j_call: TRBJ2-6
clone_size: -
d_call: TRBD2
v_call: TRBV4-3
cdr3_aa: CASSRRSSGLNSGANVLTF
cdr3_nt: TGCGCCAGCAGCCGGAGGTCTAGCGGGCTGAACTCTGGGGCCAACGTCCTGACTTTC

j_call: TRBJ2-1
clone_size: many
d_call: -
v_call: TRBV6-2/TRBV6-3
cdr3_aa: CASSYQEHNEQFF
cdr3_nt: TGTGCCAGCAGTTACCAGGAACACAATGAGCAGTTCTTC

j_call: TRBJ2-7
clone_size: few
d_call: -
v_call: TRBV28
cdr3_aa: CASSFFNFWGKIHYEQYF
cdr3_nt: TGTGCCAGCAGTTTCTTTAATTTTTGGGGAAAAATCCACTACGAGCAGTACTTC

j_call: TRBJ2-7
clone_size: many
d_call: -
v_call: TRBV28
cdr3_aa: CASSLSGYEQYF
cdr3_nt: TGTGCCAGCAGTTTATCAGGCTACGAGCAGTACTTC

j_call: TRBJ1-5
clone_size: -
d_call: -
v_call: TRBV20-1
cdr3_aa: CSARGRGRVSQPQHF
cdr3_nt: TGCAGTGCTAGAGGACGCGGGAGGGTTTCTCAGCCCCAGCATTTT

j_call: TRBJ1-3
clone_size: few
d_call: -
v_call: TRBV12-3/TRBV12-4
cdr3_aa: CASSLDGAFGNTIYF
cdr3_nt: TGTGCCAGCAGTTTAGACGGGGCTTTCGGAAACACCATATATTTT

j_call: TRBJ2-7
clone_size: few
d_call: TRBD1
v_call: TRBV6-5
cdr3_aa: CASSFPRRDSRAPYEQYF
cdr3_nt: TGTGCCAGCAGTTTCCCAAGAAGGGACAGTCGAGCCCCATACGAGCAGTACTTC

j_call: TRBJ2-7
clone_size: few
d_call: TRBD2
v_call: TRBV6-5
cdr3_aa: CASSYSTLAVSYEQYF
cdr3_nt: TGTGCCAGCAGTTACTCGACACTAGCGGTCTCCTACGAGCAGTACTTC

j_call: TRBJ2-2
clone_size: -
d_call: TRBD2
v_call: TRBV7-3
cdr3_aa: CASSLGASGSAGELFF
cdr3_nt: TGTGCCAGCAGCTTAGGGGCTAGCGGGAGCGCCGGGGAGCTGTTTTTT

j_call: TRBJ2-1
clone_size: once
d_call: -
v_call: TRBV5-1
cdr3_aa: CASSYRTLRDEQFF
cdr3_nt: TGCGCCAGCAGCTACCGGACTCTGCGTGATGAGCAGTTCTTC

j_call: TRBJ2-1
clone_size: many
d_call: -
v_call: TRBV5-6
cdr3_aa: CASSSTYNEQFF
cdr3_nt: TGTGCCAGCAGCTCCACCTACAATGAGCAGTTCTTC

j_call: TRBJ2-7
clone_size: few
d_call: -
v_call: TRBV3-1
cdr3_aa: CASSQGWGNADEQYF
cdr3_nt: TGTGCCAGCAGCCAAGGGTGGGGGAACGCGGACGAGCAGTACTTC

j_call: TRBJ2-7
clone_size: -
d_call: TRBD1
v_call: TRBV7-2
cdr3_aa: CASSPRTGSREQYF
cdr3_nt: TGTGCCAGCAGCCCCAGGACAGGGAGTCGCGAGCAGTACTTC

j_call: TRBJ2-7
clone_size: -
d_call: TRBD1
v_call: TRBV7-8
cdr3_aa: CASSPGQVYYEQYF
cdr3_nt: TGTGCCAGCAGCCCAGGACAGGTCTACTACGAGCAGTACTTC

j_call: TRBJ2-7
clone_size: few
d_call: -
v_call: TRBV14
cdr3_aa: CASSQGVRDYEQYF
cdr3_nt: TGTGCCAGCAGCCAAGGAGTCCGGGACTACGAGCAGTACTTC

j_call: TRBJ2-5
clone_size: few
d_call: -
v_call: TRBV18
cdr3_aa: CASSPPQPMFQETQYF
cdr3_nt: TGTGCCAGCTCACCGCCGCAGCCAATGTTCCAAGAGACCCAGTACTTC

j_call: TRBJ2-1
clone_size: -
d_call: TRBD2
v_call: TRBV2
cdr3_aa: CASSVGRLAGGLTRGEQFF
cdr3_nt: TGTGCCAGCAGTGTCGGGCGGCTAGCGGGAGGGCTGACCCGGGGTGAGCAGTTCTTC

j_call: TRBJ1-5
clone_size: -
d_call: TRBD1
v_call: TRBV4-1
cdr3_aa: CASSAWTGASNQPQHF
cdr3_nt: TGCGCCAGCAGCGCATGGACAGGGGCTAGCAATCAGCCCCAGCATTTT

j_call: TRBJ2-5
clone_size: -
d_call: -
v_call: TRBV5-1
cdr3_aa: CASSSPGRETQYF
cdr3_nt: TGCGCCAGCAGCTCCCCTGGTCGGGAGACCCAGTACTTC

j_call: TRBJ1-2
clone_size: -
d_call: TRBD1
v_call: TRBV20-1
cdr3_aa: CSARSGQGYGYTF
cdr3_nt: TGCAGTGCTAGATCCGGACAGGGTTATGGCTACACCTTC

j_call: TRBJ2-7
clone_size: few
d_call: -
v_call: TRBV9
cdr3_aa: CASSVGGAPYEQYF
cdr3_nt: TGTGCCAGCAGCGTAGGGGGGGCTCCCTACGAGCAGTACTTC

j_call: TRBJ2-5
clone_size: -
d_call: TRBD2
v_call: TRBV4-2
cdr3_aa: CASSRTSGGALETQYF
cdr3_nt: TGTGCCAGCAGCCGTACTAGCGGGGGGGCCTTGGAGACCCAGTACTTC

j_call: TRBJ2-4
clone_size: many
d_call: TRBD2
v_call: TRBV4-1
cdr3_aa: CASSQETSSLAKNIQYF
cdr3_nt: TGCGCCAGCAGCCAAGAGACTAGCTCCTTGGCCAAAAACATTCAGTACTTC

j_call: TRBJ2-5
clone_size: -
d_call: -
v_call: TRBV20-1
cdr3_aa: CSARSDSQETQYF
cdr3_nt: TGCAGTGCTAGAAGCGATTCCCAGGAGACCCAGTACTTC

j_call: TRBJ1-4
clone_size: -
d_call: -
v_call: TRBV12-3/TRBV12-4
cdr3_aa: CASSSYASYRLLEKLFF
cdr3_nt: TGTGCCAGCAGTTCCTATGCCTCCTACCGATTACTAGAAAAACTGTTTTTT

j_call: TRBJ2-5
clone_size: -
d_call: -
v_call: TRBV3-1
cdr3_aa: CASSQGWDPSYF
cdr3_nt: TGTGCCAGCAGCCAAGGCTGGGACCCCTCGTACTTC

j_call: TRBJ2-1
clone_size: -
d_call: -
v_call: TRBV5-4
cdr3_aa: CASSFEPREQFF
cdr3_nt: TGTGCCAGCAGCTTCGAACCCAGGGAGCAGTTCTTC

j_call: TRBJ2-1
clone_size: -
d_call: TRBD1
v_call: TRBV6-5
cdr3_aa: CASSYSKVGRDRGSNEQFF
cdr3_nt: TGTGCCAGCAGTTACTCGAAGGTTGGCCGGGACAGGGGCTCTAATGAGCAGTTCTTC

j_call: TRBJ2-1
clone_size: few
d_call: TRBD2
v_call: TRBV27
cdr3_aa: CASSLLAGVYNEQFF
cdr3_nt: TGTGCCAGCAGTTTACTAGCGGGAGTCTACAATGAGCAGTTCTTC

j_call: TRBJ2-7
clone_size: once
d_call: -
v_call: TRBV4-3
cdr3_aa: CASSHGRAYEQYF
cdr3_nt: TGCGCCAGCAGCCATGGACGGGCCTACGAGCAGTACTTC

j_call: TRBJ2-1
clone_size: -
d_call: TRBD1
v_call: TRBV20-1
cdr3_aa: CSALKGALSYNEQFF
cdr3_nt: TGCAGTGCTCTAAAGGGGGCCCTATCATACAATGAGCAGTTCTTC

j_call: TRBJ1-2
clone_size: once
d_call: -
v_call: TRBV6-5
cdr3_aa: CASSFEGRYGYTF
cdr3_nt: TGTGCCAGCAGTTTCGAGGGGCGCTATGGCTACACCTTC

j_call: TRBJ1-4
clone_size: few
d_call: TRBD1
v_call: TRBV7-9
cdr3_aa: CASSLAGQRDEKLFF
cdr3_nt: TGTGCCAGCAGCTTAGCGGGACAGAGGGATGAAAAACTGTTTTTT

j_call: TRBJ2-1
clone_size: many
d_call: -
v_call: TRBV5-1
cdr3_aa: CASSLVAHNEQFF
cdr3_nt: TGCGCCAGCAGCTTGGTAGCCCACAATGAGCAGTTCTTC

j_call: TRBJ2-5
clone_size: few
d_call: -
v_call: TRBV29-1
cdr3_aa: CSVDFSQETQYF
cdr3_nt: TGCAGCGTTGACTTTAGCCAAGAGACCCAGTACTTC

j_call: TRBJ2-7
clone_size: -
d_call: -
v_call: TRBV2
cdr3_aa: CASSEEWHLGYEQYF
cdr3_nt: TGTGCCAGCAGTGAAGAATGGCACCTGGGGTACGAGCAGTACTTC

j_call: TRBJ1-2
clone_size: few
d_call: TRBD1
v_call: TRBV20-1
cdr3_aa: CSASWQGVGVGYTF
cdr3_nt: TGCAGTGCTAGTTGGCAGGGGGTAGGGGTTGGCTACACCTTC

j_call: TRBJ2-3
clone_size: -
d_call: -
v_call: TRBV7-9
cdr3_aa: CASSFGGAQYF
cdr3_nt: TGTGCCAGCAGCTTCGGGGGAGCGCAGTATTTT

j_call: TRBJ2-3
clone_size: -
d_call: -
v_call: TRBV12-3/TRBV12-4
cdr3_aa: CASSVGTANTQYF
cdr3_nt: TGTGCCAGCAGCGTGGGAACTGCAAATACGCAGTATTTT

j_call: TRBJ2-1
clone_size: few
d_call: TRBD1
v_call: TRBV29-1
cdr3_aa: CSVAGAGGINEQFF
cdr3_nt: TGCAGCGTTGCAGGGGCAGGGGGAATCAATGAGCAGTTCTTC

j_call: TRBJ1-1
clone_size: few
d_call: -
v_call: TRBV20-1
cdr3_aa: CSAERLGVNTEAFF
cdr3_nt: TGCAGTGCTGAACGGCTGGGGGTGAACACTGAAGCTTTCTTT

j_call: TRBJ2-1
clone_size: -
d_call: -
v_call: TRBV12-3/TRBV12-4
cdr3_aa: CASNPTRGNEQFF
cdr3_nt: TGTGCCAGCAACCCGACCAGGGGCAATGAGCAGTTCTTC

j_call: TRBJ2-3
clone_size: -
d_call: -
v_call: TRBV3-1
cdr3_aa: CASSPTLTDTQYF
cdr3_nt: TGTGCCAGCAGCCCGACCCTTACAGATACGCAGTATTTT

j_call: TRBJ2-5
clone_size: -
d_call: -
v_call: TRBV27
cdr3_aa: CASSSRRTIQETRYF
cdr3_nt: TGTGCCAGCAGTTCTAGGAGGACAATCCAAGAGACCCGGTACTTC

j_call: TRBJ2-2
clone_size: many
d_call: -
v_call: TRBV5-1
cdr3_aa: CASSLGPNTGELFF
cdr3_nt: TGCGCCAGCAGCCTGGGACCGAACACCGGGGAGCTGTTTTTT

j_call: TRBJ2-5
clone_size: few
d_call: TRBD2
v_call: TRBV4-2
cdr3_aa: CASSPTSGGLGETQYF
cdr3_nt: TGTGCCAGCAGCCCGACTAGCGGGGGGTTGGGGGAGACCCAGTACTTC

j_call: TRBJ2-2
clone_size: -
d_call: -
v_call: TRBV10-2
cdr3_aa: CASESGVLGELFF
cdr3_nt: TGCGCCAGTGAATCGGGGGTTTTGGGGGAGCTGTTTTTT

j_call: TRBJ2-2
clone_size: few
d_call: TRBD1
v_call: TRBV12-3/TRBV12-4
cdr3_aa: CASSLIPTGWAGELFF
cdr3_nt: TGTGCCAGCAGTCTGATACCGACAGGGTGGGCCGGGGAGCTGTTTTTT

j_call: TRBJ1-5
clone_size: few
d_call: -
v_call: TRBV12-3/TRBV12-4
cdr3_aa: CASRHGQNNQPQHF
cdr3_nt: TGTGCCAGCAGGCACGGACAGAACAATCAGCCCCAGCATTTT

j_call: TRBJ2-1
clone_size: -
d_call: -
v_call: TRBV9
cdr3_aa: CASSADSAYNEQFF
cdr3_nt: TGTGCCAGCAGCGCCGACAGCGCCTACAATGAGCAGTTCTTC